The sequence of this TCR beta chain was determined in a study of regulatory T cells in long-lasting Graves disease (dated by TCRdb to the early 2020s). A note on the overall study: In the newly diagnosed Graves' disease group, patients had been taking antithyroid drugs for less than 3 months. The study was registered as a clinical trial and conducted in China. This study used TCR sequencing and RNA sequencing of peripheral blood to compare persistent Graves' disease patients against newly diagnosed Graves' disease patients. TCR sequencing covered roughly 13 persistent and approximately 20 newly diagnosed Graves' disease patients, around 35 samples in total.

Library method: multiplex PCR. Instrument used: Illumina HiSeq 4000. TCR beta libraries were built with iRepertoire HTBI primers and Arm-PCR amplification of CDR3 regions. PCR products were gel purified before sequencing. The authors processed their data as follows. A total of under 80 TRBV and 14 TRBJ segments were identified across samples and were used for gene usage analysis of CDR3 amino acid clonotypes. COPE and FqMerger were used to merge filtered high-quality paired reads into contigs. BLAST was used to align contigs to the IMGT TRBV, TRBD and TRBJ reference genes, and CDR3 was defined following IMGT. Clonotypes above 0.1% frequency were classified as highly expanded clones. Repertoire diversity was measured by Shannon entropy, and V-J evenness by the Gini coefficient. Public clonotypes were defined as clonotypes shared by more than one individual. TCRdb cleaned the public reads at Q25 with fastp, built clones with MiXCR and kept in-frame beta chains. When rows share a CDR3 protein, they turn into one entry using the most common DNA and genes. These V and J calls are TCRdb output, not the study's own analysis. Counted in this sample were roughly 320,000 distinct CDR3 sequences; over 15% of them appeared once. The ten largest account for roughly 27% of the sample.

The CDR3, cysteine through phenylalanine, is 12 amino acids long. Solely the CDR3 DNA is kept, with 36 bases framed from the first base. The germline V gene encodes CDR1 SNHLY and CDR2 FYNNEI. The investigation overall reported the following: The study examined only peripheral blood because the primary lesion, thyroid tissue, could not be accessed. TRBV28, TRBJ1-2 and TRBJ2-5 were preferentially used in persistent disease, while TRBV20-1 and TRBJ2-1 were favored in newly diagnosed disease. Only the TCR beta chain was sequenced and analyzed. Compared with newly diagnosed patients, patients with persistent Graves' disease had lower TCR Shannon entropy and fewer highly expanded clones, which suggests clonal expansion. Persistent patients shared more public clonotypes among themselves (fewer than 3,000) than newly diagnosed patients did (roughly 910). The authors acknowledged the small sample size as a limitation that may reduce accuracy.

What the time point label conveys for this sample: newly diagnosed GD, antithyroid drugs for less than 3 months. For both TCR sequencing and RNA sequencing, RNA was extracted from PBMCs in TRIzol. The diagnosis of Graves' disease was made according to American Thyroid Association guidelines. Recruitment of patients was carried out at an endocrinology department in Xi'an, China. Each patient gave 7 to 9.5 milliliters of peripheral blood, collected in an EDTA anticoagulant tube. Ficoll Paque Plus density gradient separation was used to isolate PBMCs, and no further T cell sorting was done. An Agilent 2100 Bioanalyzer and agarose gel were used to check RNA quality, and a NanoDrop 2000 was used to measure RNA concentration. This clonotype was seen ten or more times. Its target antigen remains unknown. An end of the junction does not agree with germline; a read error may underlie this. These same records also appear under a second study, on T cells in Graves' hyperthyroidism and ophthalmopathy. The second source states: Graves' hyperthyroidism was defined as stable when no progression to ophthalmopathy occurred over 18 months of follow-up. Hyperthyroidism patients were aged 18 to 65 years and newly diagnosed, with disease duration of less than 2 months. The study excluded patients with uncontrolled infections, other autoimmune diseases, pregnancy or lactation. Diagnoses relied on clinical symptoms, serum thyroxine and TRAb, thyroid ultrasound and orbital computed tomography. For the first round of RT-PCR on the TCR CDR3, the HTBI primer set was used together with the Qiagen OneStep RT-PCR kit. Most expanded thyroid clonotypes (frequency above 0.001) were also detected in blood, a finding suggesting that blood repertoires may reflect thyroid immune responses. A 13 V-J signature model separated ophthalmopathy from stable hyperthyroidism, with 87.88% sensitivity and just under 84% specificity in cross-validation and 80%/75% in testing. In validation, the model predicted progression to ophthalmopathy a median of 6.5 months before onset, with over 55% sensitivity and roughly 72% specificity. TCR V-J signatures able to tell the groups apart were searched for in a discovery cohort of 95 or so patients, of whom around 43 had Graves' ophthalmopathy and roughly 58 had stable Graves' hyperthyroidism. Prospective prediction of ophthalmopathy was tested in an independent validation cohort consisting of 18 to 20 hyperthyroidism patients and some 17 patients who later progressed to ophthalmopathy. The approximately 97 discovery patients were randomly divided into training and test sets at a 7:3 ratio. In addition, the study compared T-cell repertoires in thyroid tissue and in blood from five or six Graves' hyperthyroidism patients. After blood sampling, hyperthyroidism patients were treated with methimazole at a starting dose of 30 mg daily, and ophthalmopathy patients were treated with high-dose intravenous methylprednisolone. Libraries were constructed in a second round of multiplex PCR, after which size selection and purification were carried out. Paired-end sequencing of the libraries was performed with 100 bp reads on an Illumina HiSeq2000. SOAPnuke was used to process the raw data, removing reads that contained adapters or uncalled bases, had a mean Phred below 15, or lacked an exact match to the constant primer or identifier. COPE v1.2.5 was used to merge the high-quality paired reads, and each unique nucleotide sequence was defined as a clonotype. MiTCR v1.1 was used to align the clonotypes against IMGT TRBV, TRBD and TRBJ reference segments. Only V-J combinations with frequency above 0.0001, covering about 99% of repertoires, were analysed. The TCS score was defined as the ratio of F50 (clonal expansion) to E x V (chaos), calculated using BLOSUM62-based TCRdist between CDR3 peptides within each V-J. Welch's t-statistics and random forest reduced around 520 V-J features to 13, which were used in a naive Bayes classifier (R e1071). Sample size was not statistically predetermined, and investigators were not blinded to group allocation. The paper describes TCR Vbeta CDR3 sequencing of more than 120 peripheral blood samples, made up of some 42 ophthalmopathy patients, 70 to 75 hyperthyroidism patients and approximately 17 progressor patients.

This receptor was taken from a man in his forties or fifties with Graves disease. Donor details come from another sample of the same person, matched by shared clones. Here the chain combines TRBV2 and TRBJ2-1; TRBD2 could be the D gene, as 5 bases match. The input for sequencing was peripheral blood mononuclear cells (PBMCs), taken at new diagnosis, from a patient treated with antithyroid drugs. The DNA is TGTGCAAGCATTTTTAGCGTCGGTGAGCAGTTCTTC. Translated, this gives CASIFSVGEQFF.